This TCR beta chain is drawn from a study of regulatory T cells in long-lasting Graves disease. Study-level information: Positivity for TSH receptor antibodies plus over 5 years of antithyroid drugs meant persistent Graves' disease. Points from the study as a whole: Persistent Graves' patients showed reduced TCR diversity versus newly diagnosed patients.

Germline assignment: CDR1 SEHNR and CDR2 FQNEAQ (reference sequence). The CDR3 has 17 amino acids. Trimming removed 5 bases at V and 2 bases at J, with 16 bases between. Concerning this clonotype: Antigen specificity is unknown.

Documented time point: persistent/refractory GD, antithyroid drugs over 5 years with positive TRAb. The TCR library was made from RNA extracted from PBMCs. Blood from the periphery, around 10 milliliters in all, was drawn into EDTA tubes. HTBI primers from iRepertoire and Arm-PCR of CDR3 regions yielded the TCR beta libraries. TCRdb passed the multiplex PCR reads through MiXCR, listing each CDR3 protein once. The profile covers about 430,000 distinct CDR3 sequences, with around a fifth appearing a single time and 14% taken by the ten largest. The receptor's source is a female donor with Graves disease. The chain recombines TRBV7-9 with TRBJ2-6; D is tentatively TRBD1 or TRBD2 (6 bases each). The source material was peripheral blood mononuclear cells (PBMCs), sampled when the disease was refractory, from a patient treated with antithyroid drugs. In nucleotides, the CDR3 is TGTGCCAGCAGCACCGCCGACGGGGGCGCTGGGGCCAACGTCCTGACTTTC. This encodes CASSTADGGAGANVLTF.